The rows below give T cell receptor beta chains drawn from one sample of a study of early T cells in non-severe SARS-CoV-2 infection. MiXCR, applied by TCRdb to the 5' RACE reads, yields one record per CDR3 protein. The sample holds approximately 30,000 distinct CDR3 sequences; around 6.9% are singletons and the top ten take approximately 13%. Sequenced material: whole blood, taken at baseline. The receptors were sampled from an adult who was a healthcare worker with PCR-confirmed SARS-CoV-2 infection or an uninfected control (not recorded which). Both conserved end residues are part of each CDR3. The D gene is left open where the match is weak. Rows may omit the clone size; those that give it use once, few, many or a size class.

j_gene: TRBJ2-7
abundance: -
v_gene: TRBV7-2
d_gene: -
CDR3nt: TGTGCCAGCAGCTCCCGGTTCTTGTCCTACGAGCAGTACTTC
CDR3aa: CASSSRFLSYEQYF

j_gene: TRBJ2-3
abundance: many
v_gene: TRBV27
d_gene: TRBD1
CDR3nt: TGTGCCAGCAGTTTGAGGCCAGGGGGTTATATAAAGGATACGCAGTATTTT
CDR3aa: CASSLRPGGYIKDTQYF

j_gene: TRBJ1-6
abundance: many
v_gene: TRBV30
d_gene: -
CDR3nt: TGTGCCTGCTCGTTTTTCGGGAATTCACCCCTCCACTTT
CDR3aa: CACSFFGNSPLHF

j_gene: TRBJ2-7
abundance: many
v_gene: TRBV29-1
d_gene: TRBD1
CDR3nt: TGCAGCGCGGGTGGGACAGGGGGCGAGCAGTACTTC
CDR3aa: CSAGGTGGEQYF

j_gene: TRBJ2-5
abundance: -
v_gene: TRBV27
d_gene: TRBD1
CDR3nt: TGTGCCAGCAGTCCGTTACAGGGGGCCGAGGAGATAGAGACCCAGTACTTC
CDR3aa: CASSPLQGAEEIETQYF

j_gene: TRBJ2-3
abundance: many
v_gene: TRBV2
d_gene: TRBD1
CDR3nt: TGTGCCAGCAGTGACAGGGGGCAGGCTCGGGCAGATACGCAGTATTTT
CDR3aa: CASSDRGQARADTQYF

j_gene: TRBJ1-5
abundance: -
v_gene: TRBV19
d_gene: -
CDR3nt: TGTGCCAGTACTTGGGGTAGCAATCAGCCCCAGCATTTT
CDR3aa: CASTWGSNQPQHF

j_gene: TRBJ2-7
abundance: few
v_gene: TRBV27
d_gene: TRBD2
CDR3nt: TGTGCCAGCAGTCTTAGCGGGAGGTTCTACGAGCAGTACTTC
CDR3aa: CASSLSGRFYEQYF

j_gene: TRBJ2-5
abundance: many
v_gene: TRBV27
d_gene: TRBD1
CDR3nt: TGTGCCAGCAGTTTATTTGGGGACAGGGGGTTGGGGACCCAGTACTTC
CDR3aa: CASSLFGDRGLGTQYF

j_gene: TRBJ1-1
abundance: -
v_gene: TRBV12-3/TRBV12-4
d_gene: TRBD1
CDR3nt: TGTGCCAGCAGTTTCGGACAGGCGAACACTGAAGCTTTCTTT
CDR3aa: CASSFGQANTEAFF

j_gene: TRBJ1-5
abundance: -
v_gene: TRBV19
d_gene: -
CDR3nt: TGTGCCAGTAACTGGGGTGTGAGCAATCAGCCCCAGCATTTT
CDR3aa: CASNWGVSNQPQHF

j_gene: TRBJ1-4
abundance: -
v_gene: TRBV13
d_gene: -
CDR3nt: TGTGCCAGCAGCTCCTTACCCACCGATGAAAAACTGTTTTTT
CDR3aa: CASSSLPTDEKLFF

j_gene: TRBJ2-2
abundance: many
v_gene: TRBV12-3/TRBV12-4
d_gene: -
CDR3nt: TGTGCCAGCAGTGGCAGAGTGGTAGAGACCGGGGAGCTGTTTTTT
CDR3aa: CASSGRVVETGELFF

j_gene: TRBJ2-7
abundance: medium-sized
v_gene: TRBV5-1
d_gene: TRBD1
CDR3nt: TGCGCCAGCAGCCCCCGGACAGGGGACGACGAGCAGTACTTC
CDR3aa: CASSPRTGDDEQYF

j_gene: TRBJ2-1
abundance: few
v_gene: TRBV29-1
d_gene: TRBD2
CDR3nt: TGCAGCACACGGACTAGCGGATTATCCTACAATGAGCAGTTCTTC
CDR3aa: CSTRTSGLSYNEQFF

j_gene: TRBJ2-3
abundance: many
v_gene: TRBV7-9
d_gene: -
CDR3nt: TGTGCCAGCAGCAGGGAAGATACGCAGTATTTT
CDR3aa: CASSREDTQYF

j_gene: TRBJ1-1
abundance: few
v_gene: TRBV9
d_gene: -
CDR3nt: TGTGCCAGCAGCCTAGGGGGGGCATTGAACACTGAAGCTTTCTTT
CDR3aa: CASSLGGALNTEAFF

j_gene: TRBJ2-1
abundance: few
v_gene: TRBV5-1
d_gene: -
CDR3nt: TGCGCCAGCAGCAACTCGTTTAATGAGCAGTTCTTC
CDR3aa: CASSNSFNEQFF

j_gene: TRBJ1-4
abundance: -
v_gene: TRBV18
d_gene: TRBD1
CDR3nt: TGTGCCAGCTCACAAGGGACAGGAGCTGCAACTAATGAAAAACTGTTTTTT
CDR3aa: CASSQGTGAATNEKLFF

j_gene: TRBJ1-4
abundance: few
v_gene: TRBV10-3
d_gene: -
CDR3nt: TGTGCCATCGGCCCGCGGAAAAAACTGTTTTTT
CDR3aa: CAIGPRKKLFF

j_gene: TRBJ2-5
abundance: few
v_gene: TRBV9
d_gene: TRBD2
CDR3nt: TGTGCCAGCAGCGCATACTCCGGGACTAGCGGACAAGAGACCCAGTACTTC
CDR3aa: CASSAYSGTSGQETQYF

j_gene: TRBJ2-3
abundance: -
v_gene: TRBV6-5
d_gene: TRBD1
CDR3nt: TGTGCCAGTAAACAGGGGGCGACAGATACGCAGTATTTT
CDR3aa: CASKQGATDTQYF

j_gene: TRBJ2-2
abundance: many
v_gene: TRBV13
d_gene: -
CDR3nt: TGTGCCAGCAGCAGGGGACCCGGGGAGCTGTTTTTT
CDR3aa: CASSRGPGELFF

j_gene: TRBJ2-1
abundance: -
v_gene: TRBV4-2
d_gene: TRBD2
CDR3nt: TGTGCCAGCAGCCAAGAGGCTAGCGGGTCCTACAATGAGCAGTTCTTC
CDR3aa: CASSQEASGSYNEQFF

j_gene: TRBJ2-2
abundance: -
v_gene: TRBV6-6
d_gene: TRBD1
CDR3nt: TGTGCCAGCAGAAACGACAGGGTCAGCACCGGGGAGCTGTTTTTT
CDR3aa: CASRNDRVSTGELFF

j_gene: TRBJ2-1
abundance: many
v_gene: TRBV7-6
d_gene: TRBD2
CDR3nt: TGTGCCAGCAGCTTAGACGGGAGGCCATACAATGAGCAGTTCTTC
CDR3aa: CASSLDGRPYNEQFF

j_gene: TRBJ2-3
abundance: many
v_gene: TRBV12-3/TRBV12-4
d_gene: -
CDR3nt: TGTGCCAGCAGTTTCGCTCTACCCTACACAGATACGCAGTATTTT
CDR3aa: CASSFALPYTDTQYF

j_gene: TRBJ2-1
abundance: many
v_gene: TRBV2
d_gene: -
CDR3nt: TGTGCCAGCAACGTCAATCGGGATGAGCAGTTCTTC
CDR3aa: CASNVNRDEQFF

j_gene: TRBJ2-1
abundance: many
v_gene: TRBV6-5
d_gene: -
CDR3nt: TGTGCCAGCAGTAGTATCCTGGGGAATGAGCAGTTCTTC
CDR3aa: CASSSILGNEQFF

j_gene: TRBJ1-5
abundance: many
v_gene: TRBV20-1
d_gene: -
CDR3nt: TGCAGTGGAACAGGGCAGGGTCAGCCCCAGCATTTT
CDR3aa: CSGTGQGQPQHF

j_gene: TRBJ2-3
abundance: -
v_gene: TRBV25-1
d_gene: TRBD1
CDR3nt: TGTGCCAACGACAGGGTTAGGGAAACGGATACGCAGTATTTT
CDR3aa: CANDRVRETDTQYF

j_gene: TRBJ2-4
abundance: -
v_gene: TRBV19
d_gene: TRBD2
CDR3nt: TGTGCCAGTAGTATTTCCGGCGGGAGGCCCCGCAAAAACATTCAGTACTTC
CDR3aa: CASSISGGRPRKNIQYF

j_gene: TRBJ1-5
abundance: many
v_gene: TRBV30
d_gene: -
CDR3nt: TGTGCCTGGAGTACTAGGGGGGCCAATCAGCCCCAGCATTTT
CDR3aa: CAWSTRGANQPQHF

j_gene: TRBJ2-5
abundance: few
v_gene: TRBV4-2
d_gene: -
CDR3nt: TGTGCCAGCAGCCAAGGCTCCGGAGAGACCCAGTACTTC
CDR3aa: CASSQGSGETQYF

j_gene: TRBJ2-3
abundance: -
v_gene: TRBV7-3
d_gene: TRBD1
CDR3nt: TGTGCCAGCAGCGTCCGGGACAGAAACACAGATACGCAGTATTTT
CDR3aa: CASSVRDRNTDTQYF

j_gene: TRBJ2-1
abundance: many
v_gene: TRBV6-1
d_gene: -
CDR3nt: TGTGCCACCAGGGTTGGAGGGGGGACCAATGAGCAGTTCTTC
CDR3aa: CATRVGGGTNEQFF

j_gene: TRBJ1-1
abundance: -
v_gene: TRBV6-2/TRBV6-3
d_gene: TRBD1
CDR3nt: TGTGCCAGCAGCTCGACAGGGTACACTGAAGCTTTCTTT
CDR3aa: CASSSTGYTEAFF

j_gene: TRBJ1-2
abundance: few
v_gene: TRBV20-1
d_gene: -
CDR3nt: TGCAGTGCTAGAGATCGCAGGGGCTGGGGAGGCTACACCTTC
CDR3aa: CSARDRRGWGGYTF

j_gene: TRBJ1-4
abundance: many
v_gene: TRBV5-1
d_gene: -
CDR3nt: TGCGCCAGCAGCACAGGGATACGGTGGGGAAATGAAAAACTGTTTTTT
CDR3aa: CASSTGIRWGNEKLFF

j_gene: TRBJ2-4
abundance: many
v_gene: TRBV6-1
d_gene: TRBD1
CDR3nt: TGTGCCAGCAGAGAGACAGGGGGAAACATTCAGTACTTC
CDR3aa: CASRETGGNIQYF